Listed below are T cell receptor beta chains from one sample, sequenced in a study of blood T cell repertoires in COVID-19. Clones were sequenced by immunoSEQ multiplex PCR, and TCRdb holds only the in-frame ones, with some missing. The sample yields some 56,000 clones, 89% seen once. Sequences were obtained from peripheral blood. The receptor set was obtained from a human donor in a cohort sampled during active COVID-19. CDR3s include the opening cysteine and the closing phenylalanine or tryptophan. D genes are given only for firm matches. Size values are once, few and many counts, or a class for expanded clones, and some rows have none.

clone size | D gene | J gene | V gene | CDR3 protein | CDR3 DNA
- | TRBD1 | TRBJ2-2 | TRBV5-1 | CASSLQGAGELFF | TGCGCCAGCAGCTTGCAGGGGGCCGGGGAGCTGTTTTTT
- | TRBD1 | TRBJ2-6 | TRBV5-1 | CASSLAGTGPSGANVLTF | TGCGCCAGCAGCTTGGCCGGGACAGGACCTTCTGGGGCCAACGTCCTGACTTTC
- | TRBD2 | TRBJ2-5 | TRBV4-3 | CASSQGLAGGGETQYF | TGCGCCAGCAGCCAAGGCCTCGCGGGGGGCGGGGAGACCCAGTACTTC
- | TRBD1 | TRBJ1-4 | TRBV7-9 | CASSPGTGGEEKLFF | TGTGCCAGCAGCCCCGGGACAGGGGGCGAGGAAAAACTGTTTTTT
- | - | TRBJ2-1 | TRBV6-2/TRBV6-3 | CASSYSNGRRWYNEQFF | TGTGCCAGCAGTTACTCGAACGGCAGGAGGTGGTACAATGAGCAGTTCTTC
- | TRBD1 | TRBJ1-2 | TRBV30 | CACDETGDGYTF | TGTGCCTGTGATGAGACAGGGGATGGCTACACCTTC
few | - | TRBJ2-3 | TRBV9 | CASSVGAGRLRDTQYF | TGTGCCAGCAGCGTAGGGGCGGGGAGATTGCGGGATACGCAGTATTTT
- | - | TRBJ2-4 | TRBV5-6 | CASSTWARNIQYF | TGTGCCAGCAGCACCTGGGCCAGAAACATTCAGTACTTC
- | - | TRBJ1-1 | TRBV6-5 | CASSYTGNTEAFF | TGTGCCAGCAGTTACACAGGGAACACTGAAGCTTTCTTT
- | - | TRBJ1-4 | TRBV6-5 | CASSLGSNEKLFF | TGTGCCAGCAGTTTGGGCAGTAATGAAAAACTGTTTTTT
- | - | TRBJ2-3 | TRBV4-1 | CASSQTSGTTTDTQYF | TGCGCCAGCAGCCAGACTTCCGGGACAACTACAGATACGCAGTATTTT
- | TRBD2 | TRBJ2-3 | TRBV11-2 | CASSLETSGGAGDTQYF | TGTGCCAGCAGCTTAGAGACTAGCGGGGGGGCGGGTGATACGCAGTATTTT
- | - | TRBJ1-4 | TRBV6-2/TRBV6-3 | CASSYSLLRGEKLFF | TGTGCCAGCAGTTACTCGCTGCTCCGGGGTGAAAAACTGTTTTTT
- | - | TRBJ2-6 | TRBV2 | CASSDWSSGANVLTF | TGTGCCAGCAGTGATTGGAGCTCTGGGGCCAACGTCCTGACTTTC
- | TRBD2 | TRBJ2-7 | TRBV6-5 | CASSYSMLAGGYEQYF | TGTGCCAGCAGTTACTCGATGCTAGCGGGTGGTTACGAGCAGTACTTC
- | - | TRBJ1-2 | TRBV5-1 | CASSSNGANYGYTF | TGCGCCAGCAGCTCAAACGGTGCTAACTATGGCTACACCTTC
once | - | TRBJ1-2 | TRBV5-1 | CASSTGGTSNYGYTF | TGCGCCAGCAGCACGGGGGGCACATCTAACTATGGCTACACCTTC
once | - | TRBJ2-7 | TRBV3-1/TRBV3-2 | CASSQAAYEQYF | TGTGCCAGCAGCCAAGCTGCCTACGAGCAGTACTTC